This T cell receptor beta chain was sequenced in a study of blood T cells in healthy people across ages. Study-level findings and limits: TCR beta diversity, measured per million T cells, fell in a roughly linear way with age.

The V gene end was trimmed by 5 bases and the J gene end by 4 bases; junction bases not matched to a gene: 14. CDR3 length: 17 residues. In germline, CDR1 is SGHTA, CDR2 FQGNSA. The authors ran a second PCR of roughly 6 to 11 cycles using a sample-barcoded 5' primer and a J-beta primer mix. MiXCR, run by TCRdb on the 5' RACE reads, gives a single entry per CDR3 protein. The sample yields hundreds of thousands of distinct CDR3 sequences, less than 35% seen once. Points on this clonotype: Its antigen is not known.

The sequence was collected from a woman older than 75 in good health. The chain combines TRBV7-2 with TRBJ1-1; TRBD1 matches at 9 bases. Material: blood. DNA of the CDR3: TGTGCCAGCAGCCGCTCCGGGACAGGGATGCGTGGCACTGAAGCTTTCTTT. It translates to CASSRSGTGMRGTEAFF.